The 20 T cell receptor beta chains below were found in one sample sequenced in a study of response to subunit inactivated influenza vaccine. From the RT-PCR reads, TCRdb called clonotypes with MiXCR, one entry per CDR3 protein. The table lists approximately 730,000 distinct CDR3 sequences, approximately 13% of them singletons. The specimen was PBMCs from blood, collected 14 days before vaccination. Receptors originate from a man aged 50 or older who received an inactivated influenza vaccine.

V usage is TRBV2 and J usage is TRBJ2-3, with 10 bases that match TRBD2. Germline V lookup: CDR1 SNHLY, CDR2 FYNNEI. The CDR3 runs 15 residues. V gave up 10 bases and J gave up 2 bases; unmatched junction bases: 9. The CDR3 DNA reads TGTGCCACCCAGCGGGGGGGGGCTTACACAGATACGCAGTATTTT. Encoded protein: CATQRGGAYTDTQYF.

The chain couples TRBV20-1 to TRBJ1-1; D possibly corresponds to TRBD1 (5 bases). Looked up from germline, CDR1 is DFQATT and CDR2 is SNEGSKA (reference sequence). CDR3 length: 12 amino acids. Trimming removed 6 bases from V and 4 bases from J, with 12 bases in between. Written as DNA, the CDR3 is TGCAGTGCCGCCGGTGGGGCCACTGAAGCTTTCTTT. Its translation is CSAAGGATEAFF.

The sample holds a few counts of this clonotype. The chain has TRBV2 and TRBJ2-7; D might be TRBD2 (5 bases). Germline CDR1 reads SNHLY; CDR2 reads FYNNEI. V lost 6 bases to trimming and J lost 0 bases, with 9 bases between them. This CDR3 comprises 13 residues. In DNA, the CDR3 is TGTGCCAGCAGGGCGGAGGACTCCTACGAGCAGTACTTC. As protein: CASRAEDSYEQYF. Combining the CDR3 with reference TRBV2 and TRBJ2-7 gives the whole variable domain EPEVTQTPSHQVTQMGQEVILRCVPISNHLYFYWYRQILGQKVEFLVSFYNNEISEKSEIFDDQFSVERPDGSNFTLKIRSTKLEDSAMYFCASRAEDSYEQYFGPGTRLTVT.

In its sample, this clonotype was seen a few times. The chain employs TRBV5-1 and TRBJ2-5, with a tentative D call TRBD1 (6 bases). Trimming stripped 4 bases from V and 5 bases from J, with 12 bases between. There are 13 residues in the CDR3. The V gene's germline CDR1 is SGHRS and CDR2 YFSETQ. The chain's CDR3 is CASSAGQRETQYF. As DNA, the CDR3 is TGCGCCAGCAGCGCCGGACAGAGGGAGACCCAGTACTTC.

This clonotype appeared a few times. The rearrangement links TRBV11-2 to TRBJ2-3; tentatively, D is TRBD1 (6 bases). CDR1 SGHAT and CDR2 FQNNGV come from the germline V gene. Trimming stripped 6 bases from V and 5 bases from J, with 15 bases between. CDR3 length equals 14 residues. CDR3 region: CASSPAGEIDTQYF. The CDR3 DNA follows: TGTGCCAGCAGTCCGGCAGGGGAGATAGATACGCAGTATTTT.

The gene calls are TRBV5-1 and TRBJ2-2, with TRBD1 as a possible D gene (9 bases). Germline lookup yields CDR1 SGHRS and CDR2 YFSETQ. Trimming left V 3 bases short and J 5 bases short, with 20 bases between. This CDR3 region has 17 residues. Written as DNA, the CDR3 is TGCGCCAGCAGCTCCTTAGCGGGGACAGGGAATACCGGGGAGCTGTTTTTT. As protein: CASSSLAGTGNTGELFF.

This chain uses TRBV30 with TRBJ2-5, with 7 bases lining up with TRBD2. Germline V gives CDR1 GTSNPN, CDR2 SVGIG (reference sequence). V gave up 3 bases and J gave up 2 bases; unmatched junction bases: 6. The CDR3 is 14 amino acids. The CDR3 here is CAWRPGLIQETQYF. CDR3 nucleotides: TGTGCCTGGAGGCCGGGACTAATACAAGAGACCCAGTACTTC.

This clonotype has at least ten counts. This chain uses TRBV7-2 with TRBJ2-5, with D possibly TRBD2 on 6 matching bases. The V gene lost 5 bases and the J gene lost 3 bases, with 19 bases spanning the gap. The CDR3 runs to 16 residues. CDR1 is SGHTA and CDR2 is FQGNSA in the germline V gene. The CDR3 bases are TGTGCCAGCAGCCGAGATCCGGGACTGGGGGAAGAGACCCAGTACTTC. It yields the protein CASSRDPGLGEETQYF. Full variable domain (outside the CDR3, taken from reference TRBV7-2 and TRBJ2-5): GAGVSQSPSNKVTEKGKDVELRCDPISGHTALYWYRQSLGQGLEFLIYFQGNSAPDKSGLPSDRFSAERTGGSVSTLTIQRTQQEDSAVYLCASSRDPGLGEETQYFGPGTRLLVL.

This clonotype was seen a few times. The J gene is TRBJ2-3, the V gene TRBV4-2; either TRBD1 or TRBD2 may supply D (6 bases each). Trimming shortened V by 0 bases and J by 0 bases, and 19 bases separated the two germline ends. The CDR3 length is 19 residues. The germline V gene has CDR1 LGHNA and CDR2 YNFKEQ. CDR3 in amino acids: CASSQDGLGGTTSTDTQYF. In nucleotides, the CDR3 is TGTGCCAGCAGCCAAGATGGGTTAGGGGGGACAACTAGCACAGATACGCAGTATTTT.

As to this clonotype: Compared with germline, one end of the junction differs, possibly owing to a read error. V and J are TRBV7-2 and TRBJ2-1; 12 positions agree with TRBD2. Germline V gene sequence: CDR1 SGHTA, CDR2 FQGNSA. CDR3 size: 15 residues. CDR3 DNA sequence: TGTGTCAGCAGCTTTGCTAGCGGGGGGGCTCGGGAGCAGTTCTTC. Translation: CVSSFASGGAREQFF.

The chain joins TRBV20-1 to TRBJ1-4; D unresolved. CDR1 and CDR2 (germline): DFQATT, SNEGSKA (reference sequence). Trimming removed 6 bases from V and 0 bases from J, with 17 bases in between. CDR3 length equals 16 residues. The CDR3 DNA sequence: TGCAGTGCCCCTATGCGGGGATTTTCAACTAATGAAAAACTGTTTTTT. It specifies CSAPMRGFSTNEKLFF.

This clonotype has only a few counts. The J gene is TRBJ2-1, the V gene TRBV4-3; 11 positions agree with TRBD2. V lost 1 base to trimming and J lost 7 bases; unmatched junction nucleotides: 9. This CDR3 spans 17 amino acids. CDR1 and CDR2 from the germline V gene are LGHNA and YSLEER. The CDR3 reads CASSQVITSGSLNEQFF. Here the CDR3 DNA reads TGCGCCAGCAGCCAAGTAATAACTAGCGGGAGTCTAAATGAGCAGTTCTTC.

This clonotype was observed many times. The chain joins TRBV29-1 to TRBJ1-2; D possibly corresponds to TRBD1 (6 bases). The CDR3 is 13 residues long. Germline V CDR1 and CDR2: SQVTM, ANQGSEA. V shed 4 bases and J shed 8 bases, with 17 bases lying between them. CDR3 residues: CSVGGGGFGGYTF. Written as DNA, the CDR3 is TGCAGCGTTGGAGGAGGGGGATTTGGAGGCTACACCTTC.

This chain joins TRBV15 and TRBJ1-5; no reliable D call. CDR3 length: 12 residues. Germline values: CDR1 LNHNV, CDR2 YYDKDF (reference sequence). V was clipped by 0 bases and J by 11 bases, with 8 bases between them. CDR3 bases: TGTGCCACCAGCAGAGATTCGGGTTCCCAGCATTTT. Residues: CATSRDSGSQHF.

Only a few counts were recorded for this clonotype. The V and J genes are TRBV28 and TRBJ2-7; 10 nucleotides match TRBD2. The CDR3 has 16 amino acids. V trimming: 2 bases; J trimming: 4 bases; junction bases outside the gene matches: 8. The germline V gene has CDR1 MDHEN and CDR2 SYDVKM. In nucleotides, the CDR3 is TGTGCCAGCAGTTTACGACAAGGTAGCGGGGGGTACGAGCAGTACTTC. Translating it yields CASSLRQGSGGYEQYF.

The gene calls are TRBV19 and TRBJ2-7, with 11 positions matching TRBD1. The CDR3 has 15 amino acids. V lost 4 bases to trimming and J lost 5 bases; unmatched junction nucleotides: 7. Per germline, CDR1 LNHDA and CDR2 SQIVND (reference sequence). The chain's CDR3 is CASSTGQGALNEQYF. As DNA, the CDR3 is TGTGCCAGTAGTACCGGACAGGGGGCGTTGAACGAGCAGTACTTC.

This rearrangement joins TRBV20-1 to TRBJ2-7; TRBD1 might be the D (5 bases). Germline CDR1 and CDR2: DFQATT and SNEGSKA (reference sequence). Trimming took 6 bases from V and 4 from J, leaving 10 bases between them. The CDR3 has 11 residues. The CDR3 nucleotides read TGCAGTGCCATAAGGGGTTACGAGCAGTACTTC. As protein: CSAIRGYEQYF.

The CDR3 protein is CASSLAFRQGGCTGELFF. CDR3 nucleotide sequence: TGTGCCAGCAGCTTGGCCTTTAGACAGGGAGGTTGCACCGGGGAGCTGTTTTTT. The rearrangement uses TRBV5-6 and TRBJ2-2, with D possibly matching TRBD1 (7 bases). Germline CDR1 is SGHDT and CDR2 is YYEEEE. V was cut by 0 bases and J by 4 bases, with 19 bases left in between. This CDR3 region has 18 residues.

The chain combines TRBV11-2 with TRBJ2-1; unclear D gene. V lost 5 bases and J 0 bases, leaving 8 bases between the germline ends. CDR1 is SGHAT and CDR2 is FQNNGV in the germline V gene. CDR3 length equals 14 residues. CDR3 coding DNA: TGTGCCAGCAGCCCTTTAAGCTCCTACAATGAGCAGTTCTTC. Amino acid sequence: CASSPLSSYNEQFF. Based on the CDR3 plus reference TRBV11-2 and TRBJ2-1, the full variable domain is EAGVAQSPRYKIIEKRQSVAFWCNPISGHATLYWYQQILGQGPKLLIQFQNNGVVDDSQLPKDRFSAERLKGVDSTLKIQPAKLEDSAVYLCASSPLSSYNEQFFGPGTRLTVL.

V and J are TRBV6-2 or TRBV6-3 and TRBJ2-1, with TRBD2 as a possible D gene (6 bases). The CDR3 covers 17 residues. V was clipped by 6 bases and J by 2 bases, with 20 bases between them. CDR1 is MNHEY, CDR2 SVGEGT, per germline. The CDR3 nucleotides are TGTGCCAGCAGAACTTCGGTTGGGGGACTGACCTACAATGAGCAGTTCTTC. Its translation is CASRTSVGGLTYNEQFF.